This is a list of T cell receptor beta chains from one sample in a study of shared clonotypes between healthy human individuals. Repertoires were generated with immunoSEQ multiplex PCR, while TCRdb's copy carries only in-frame clones and drops some. The data hold roughly 770,000 clones, with 96% observed a single time. Sequencing was carried out using naive CD8+ T cells sorted from blood. These receptors were taken from a young man in good health. Each CDR3 is given with its conserved first and last residue. D genes are given only for firm matches. Part of the rows lack a size; the others show once, few, many or a class for expanded clones.

cdr3_nt	cdr3_aa	d_call	v_call	clone_size	j_call
TGTGCCAGCTCACCACGCGGTGCTAGTCCCGGTGGGCTCCCCCCAGAGACCCAGTACTTC	CASSPRGASPGGLPPETQYF	-	TRBV18	-	TRBJ2-5
TGTGCCAGCAGCCCTCTCGCGGGAGGGTCGGGAGAGACCCAGTACTTC	CASSPLAGGSGETQYF	TRBD2	TRBV14	-	TRBJ2-5
TGCAGCGTTGATGGACAGGGATCCGACGAGCAGTACTTC	CSVDGQGSDEQYF	TRBD1	TRBV29-1	-	TRBJ2-7
TGTGCCAGCAGTTTTCGGGGGGCGAACACTGAAGCTTTCTTT	CASSFRGANTEAFF	-	TRBV28	-	TRBJ1-1
TGTGCCAGCAGCTTAGCGTGGCGGGAGAGCTCCTACAATGAGCAGTTCTTC	CASSLAWRESSYNEQFF	TRBD2	TRBV11-2	-	TRBJ2-1
TGTGCCAGCAGCTGGGGGGACAACTCCTACGAGCAGTACTTC	CASSWGDNSYEQYF	-	TRBV5-6	-	TRBJ2-7
TGTGCCAGCAGTTTAAGGGGTTTAGATGAGCAGTTCTTC	CASSLRGLDEQFF	-	TRBV27	-	TRBJ2-1
TGTGCCAGCAGCCTAGCGGGAGTGGGGACCGGGGAGCTGTTTTTT	CASSLAGVGTGELFF	TRBD2	TRBV28	-	TRBJ2-2
TGTGCCAGCAGCGTGACAGATAGCAATCAGCCCCAGCATTTT	CASSVTDSNQPQHF	-	TRBV7-9	-	TRBJ1-5
TGCAGCGTTGATAATGGACAGGGGGGAGACGAGCAGTACTTC	CSVDNGQGGDEQYF	TRBD1	TRBV29-1	-	TRBJ2-7
TGCAGCGTTGAAGACCGCTATGGCTACACCTTC	CSVEDRYGYTF	-	TRBV29-1	-	TRBJ1-2
TGTGCCAGCAGACGAGGGACTAGCGGCCACAATGAGCAGTTCTTC	CASRRGTSGHNEQFF	TRBD2	TRBV9	-	TRBJ2-1
TGTGCCAGCAGCTCCCGTCTACTAGCGGGGAGCACAGATACGCAGTATTTT	CASSSRLLAGSTDTQYF	TRBD2	TRBV7-6	-	TRBJ2-3
TGTGCCAGCAGTAAGTACCGGGACAGAACTTCCTACGAGCAGTACTTC	CASSKYRDRTSYEQYF	TRBD1	TRBV2	-	TRBJ2-7
TGTGCCAGCAGTTTTGGGACAGGGGGCGTTGGCTACACCTTC	CASSFGTGGVGYTF	TRBD1	TRBV6-5	-	TRBJ1-2
TGTGCCAGCAGTTCAGGGGGCGCGTTCAATCAGCCCCAGCATTTT	CASSSGGAFNQPQHF	TRBD1	TRBV27	-	TRBJ1-5
TGTGCCAGCAGTTTAGCCGGACAGACAGATACGCAGTATTTT	CASSLAGQTDTQYF	-	TRBV27	-	TRBJ2-3
TGCGCCAGCAGCTTGTACGGGAGTAGGGACACCGGGGAGCTGTTTTTT	CASSLYGSRDTGELFF	-	TRBV5-1	-	TRBJ2-2
TGTGCCAGCAGTTGGGGATCGGGGCGCGAAGCTTTCTTT	CASSWGSGREAFF	-	TRBV6-5	-	TRBJ1-1
TGCGCCAGCAGCTTGGCCGCCAACTTATTCAGTTCTAACTATGGCTACACCTTC	CASSLAANLFSSNYGYTF	-	TRBV5-1	-	TRBJ1-2
TGTGCCAGCAGCAACAGGGACAGGAGTCCCCAGCATTTT	CASSNRDRSPQHF	-	TRBV21-1	-	TRBJ1-5
TGTGCCAGTAGCAGGGATCCCTATGGCTACACCTTC	CASSRDPYGYTF	-	TRBV19	-	TRBJ1-2
TGTGCCAGCAGCTGGACGGTGAACACTGAAGCTTTCTTT	CASSWTVNTEAFF	-	TRBV5-5	-	TRBJ1-1
TGTGCCAGCAGGAGGGGGGTGGCAGCAACTAATGAAAAACTGTTTTTT	CASRRGVAATNEKLFF	-	TRBV27	-	TRBJ1-4
TGCAGCGTTGCCTCGAACGATGTAGGAGCTTTCTTT	CSVASNDVGAFF	-	TRBV29-1	few	TRBJ1-1
TGTGCCAGCAGGGCGGGGGGCCATGGCTACACCTTC	CASRAGGHGYTF	-	TRBV27	-	TRBJ1-2
TGTGCCAGCAGCTTGGAGGGTCGAGATACGCAGTATTTT	CASSLEGRDTQYF	-	TRBV5-5	-	TRBJ2-3
TGCGCCAGCAGCCAAGAACCCGTACAGGGTGCCGGGGAGCTGTTTTTT	CASSQEPVQGAGELFF	-	TRBV4-3	-	TRBJ2-2
TGTGCCAGCAGACCAAAATCCCCGGGGCCCGCAGCCAATGAGCAGTTCTTC	CASRPKSPGPAANEQFF	-	TRBV7-9	-	TRBJ2-1
TGTGCCAGCAGTCCCAGAGGGGCCCTCAATCAGCCCCAGCATTTT	CASSPRGALNQPQHF	-	TRBV28	-	TRBJ1-5
TGTGCCAGTAGTATTACCCCCACAGATACGCAGTATTTT	CASSITPTDTQYF	-	TRBV19	-	TRBJ2-3
TGTGCCAGCTCACCAGACGACTTCTCCTACAATGAGCAGTTCTTC	CASSPDDFSYNEQFF	-	TRBV18	-	TRBJ2-1
TGTGCCAGCAGTTTATCGAGAGGCATGGGGGGACACAATCAGCCCCAGCATTTT	CASSLSRGMGGHNQPQHF	-	TRBV27	-	TRBJ1-5
TGTGCCAGTAGTGAGACTTCTGATCAGCCCCAGCATTTT	CASSETSDQPQHF	-	TRBV19	-	TRBJ1-5
TGTGCCAGCATTTATAGTGGTCGGGGCACAGATACGCAGTATTTT	CASIYSGRGTDTQYF	-	TRBV2	once	TRBJ2-3
TGTGCCAGCAGCTTGGATAACTACAGGGCGGTATGGGAGACCCAGTACTTC	CASSLDNYRAVWETQYF	-	TRBV5-6	-	TRBJ2-5
TGTGCCAGCAGGGGAGGGGGCGGGTACCCAGATACGCAGTATTTT	CASRGGGGYPDTQYF	-	TRBV27	-	TRBJ2-3
TGTGCCAGCAGCTTTCGGGACTCCGGGGTAATGGTCTCCTACGAGCAGTACTTC	CASSFRDSGVMVSYEQYF	-	TRBV7-2	-	TRBJ2-7
TGTGCCAGCAGCCGGAGCTATCACGAGCAGTACTTC	CASSRSYHEQYF	-	TRBV7-9	few	TRBJ2-7
TGTGCCAGCCCCACCCCCGGCACGCGGCTGGGGAAAAACTATGGCTACACCTTC	CASPTPGTRLGKNYGYTF	-	TRBV2	-	TRBJ1-2
TGTGCCATTGGCGAGCAGTTCTTC	CAIGEQFF	-	TRBV2	-	TRBJ2-1
TGTGCCAGCAGTCCCCTTACTCCGAACACTGAAGCTTTCTTT	CASSPLTPNTEAFF	-	TRBV28	-	TRBJ1-1
TGCGCCAGCAGCCACCCCGGGACAGGGGAAAACATTCAGTACTTC	CASSHPGTGENIQYF	TRBD1	TRBV4-1	-	TRBJ2-4
TGTGCCAGCAGCTTAGGCAACAGTGGAAACACCATATATTTT	CASSLGNSGNTIYF	-	TRBV13	-	TRBJ1-3
TGCAGCGTTGAAGTGGACAGGGGGCGGGACGGGGAGCTGTTTTTT	CSVEVDRGRDGELFF	TRBD1	TRBV29-1	-	TRBJ2-2